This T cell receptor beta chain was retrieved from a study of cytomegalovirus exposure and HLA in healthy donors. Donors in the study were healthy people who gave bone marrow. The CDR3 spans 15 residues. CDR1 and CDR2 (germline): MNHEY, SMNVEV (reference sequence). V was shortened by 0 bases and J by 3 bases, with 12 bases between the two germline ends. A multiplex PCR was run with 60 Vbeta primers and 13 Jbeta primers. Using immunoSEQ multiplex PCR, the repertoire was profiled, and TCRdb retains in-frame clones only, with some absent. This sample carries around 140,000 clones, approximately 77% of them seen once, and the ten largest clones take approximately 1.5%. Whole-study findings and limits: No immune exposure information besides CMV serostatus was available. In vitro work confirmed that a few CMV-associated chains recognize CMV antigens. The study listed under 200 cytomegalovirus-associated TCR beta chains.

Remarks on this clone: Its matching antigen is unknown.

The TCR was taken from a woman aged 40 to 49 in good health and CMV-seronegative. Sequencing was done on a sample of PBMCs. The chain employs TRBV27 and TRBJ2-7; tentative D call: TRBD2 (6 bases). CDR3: CASSLSLAGIYEQYF. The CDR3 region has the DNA TGTGCCAGCAGTTTATCATTGGCGGGAATCTACGAGCAGTACTTC.